Listed below are T cell receptor beta chains from one sample, sequenced in a study of blood T cell repertoires in COVID-19. The assay was immunoSEQ multiplex PCR, and TCRdb's table has in-frame clones only and misses some. The sample consists of more than 350,000 clones, about 90% of them appearing once. The sequenced sample was peripheral blood. These receptors were taken from a woman aged 30 to 39 with COVID-19, enrolled during active disease. CDR3s include the opening cysteine and the closing phenylalanine or tryptophan. Each record gives: V gene, clone size, D gene, J gene, CDR3 DNA, CDR3 protein. A D gene is named only where the DNA matches it firmly. Size is omitted from some rows. Given values are once, few, many or a class for expanded clones.

>TRBV3-1/TRBV3-2|NA|NA|TRBJ2-5
TGTGCCAGCAGCCAAGTTCCCAGGTACCAAGAGACCCAGTACTTC
CASSQVPRYQETQYF
>TRBV7-9|NA|NA|TRBJ1-3
TGTGCCAGCAGCTTTATGCGGGGTGCTGGAAACACCATATATTTT
CASSFMRGAGNTIYF
>TRBV28|NA|TRBD1|TRBJ1-6
TGTGCCAGCAGTTTATTTGGGACCGACAGGGGGCGCCGATCACCCCTCCACTTT
CASSLFGTDRGRRSPLHF
>TRBV10-3|NA|TRBD1|TRBJ1-1
TGTGCCATCAGTCGAGGGGGCTCGACTGAAGCTTTCTTT
CAISRGGSTEAFF
>TRBV19|few|TRBD1|TRBJ2-1
TGTGCCAGTACGCGGACAGGGAAGGACAATGAGCAGTTCTTC
CASTRTGKDNEQFF
>TRBV19|once|TRBD2|TRBJ2-1
TGTGCCAGTAGTATAGGGACTAGGAGGTCCTACAATGAGCAGTTCTTC
CASSIGTRRSYNEQFF
>TRBV6-5|NA|TRBD1|TRBJ1-2
TGTGCCAGCAAGCGTGGGCAGGGGGCGGACTATGGCTACACCTTC
CASKRGQGADYGYTF
>TRBV27|NA|TRBD1|TRBJ1-5
TGTGCCACCGCGCCACGGGACAGAAATCAGCCCCAGCATTTT
CATAPRDRNQPQHF
>TRBV2|NA|TRBD1|TRBJ1-2
TGTGCCAGCAGCCCTGGGACAGGGGGGGCCTTTAGCTATGGCTACACCTTC
CASSPGTGGAFSYGYTF
>TRBV20-1|once|TRBD1|TRBJ2-2
TGCAGTGCTAGTGGGACAGGGAGCGTAGTCACCGGGGAGCTGTTTTTT
CSASGTGSVVTGELFF
>TRBV23-1|NA|NA|TRBJ2-5
TGCGCCAGCAGTCCCTCAAAAACAGGGTTCCAAGAGACCCAGTACTTC
CASSPSKTGFQETQYF
>TRBV5-1|NA|TRBD1|TRBJ1-4
TGCGCCAGCAGCTTGGTGCAGGGGGCGAGCGAAAAACTGTTTTTT
CASSLVQGASEKLFF
>TRBV10-1|NA|NA|TRBJ1-1
TGCGCCAGCAGTGAGACGCCGGGGTCGCCGAACACTGAAGCTTTCTTT
CASSETPGSPNTEAFF
>TRBV5-6|NA|NA|TRBJ2-7
TGTGCCAGCAGCCGCGTTATAGGAGCCTACGAGCAGTACTTC
CASSRVIGAYEQYF
>TRBV2|few|NA|TRBJ1-5
TGTGCCAGCAGTGGGTCCCGAACAGTCTTGGATCAGCCCCAGCATTTT
CASSGSRTVLDQPQHF
>TRBV7-2|NA|TRBD1|TRBJ1-1
TGTGCCAGCAGCTTAAATTCAAGACAGGGGGGACGCACTGAAGCTTTCTTT
CASSLNSRQGGRTEAFF
>TRBV9|NA|TRBD1|TRBJ2-2
TGTGCCAGCAGCCCCCAAGTCAGGTCAGGGGGCTCCGGGGAGCTGTTTTTT
CASSPQVRSGGSGELFF
>TRBV6-5|NA|NA|TRBJ1-1
TGTGCCAGCAGTTACTCGTCCCACAGCTCTGAAGCTTTCTTT
CASSYSSHSSEAFF
>TRBV5-5|NA|NA|TRBJ1-5
TGTGCCAGCAGCTTATTAGTCAGCAATCAGCCCCAGCATTTT
CASSLLVSNQPQHF
>TRBV27|NA|NA|TRBJ2-4
TGTGCCAGCAGTATGGCGGGCGGGGCTGCCAAAAACATTCAGTACTTC
CASSMAGGAAKNIQYF
>TRBV29-1|NA|NA|TRBJ2-7
TGCAGCGTTGTTGGGGGGGCTGACGAGCAGTACTTC
CSVVGGADEQYF
>TRBV7-6|NA|TRBD2|TRBJ2-3
TGTGCCAGCAGCTCCGTAGCGGGAGGCACAGATACGCAGTATTTT
CASSSVAGGTDTQYF
>TRBV14|NA|NA|TRBJ2-3
TGTGCCAGCAGCCAAGATCCGGGTTATACGCAGTATTTT
CASSQDPGYTQYF
>TRBV10-3|NA|NA|TRBJ2-3
TGTGCCATCAGTGGAGACCCCCAGGGTACGCAGTATTTT
CAISGDPQGTQYF
>TRBV9|once|NA|TRBJ2-3
TGTGCCAGCAGCGTAGAGGGGGATGTTTTCACAGATACGCAGTATTTT
CASSVEGDVFTDTQYF
>TRBV6-2/TRBV6-3|once|TRBD2|TRBJ2-2
TGTGCCAGCAGCCGGACTAGCGGGGGGGCCGGGGAGCTGTTTTTT
CASSRTSGGAGELFF
>TRBV19|NA|TRBD1|TRBJ1-2
TGTGCCACAGGGGGTGGACTATCGTATGGCTACACCTTC
CATGGGLSYGYTF
>TRBV11-2|NA|NA|TRBJ1-3
TGTGCCAGCAGCCCTCGACTCTTGCTGAGCTCTGGAAACACCATATATTTT
CASSPRLLLSSGNTIYF
>TRBV4-2|NA|NA|TRBJ1-1
TGTGCCAGCAGCTTTGAGGGTGAAGCTTTCTTT
CASSFEGEAFF
>TRBV3-1/TRBV3-2|NA|NA|TRBJ2-6
TGTGCCAGCAGCCAAGATCGTATCAGGGCTAGCTCTGGGGCCAACGTCCTGACTTTC
CASSQDRIRASSGANVLTF
>TRBV5-4|NA|NA|TRBJ2-2
TGTGCCAGCAGCTTGGCTAAGGGACTGAGCACCGGGGAGCTGTTTTTT
CASSLAKGLSTGELFF
>TRBV28|NA|TRBD1|TRBJ1-2
TGTGCCAGCAGTTTTGGGGACAGGGGGTTCTATGGCTACACCTTC
CASSFGDRGFYGYTF